This T cell receptor (beta chain) came from a study of PD-1 blockade in mismatch repair-deficient tumors. Study overall: Enrolled about 2012-2016, patients had progressing, pretreated mismatch repair-deficient cancers of around twelve types.

The protocol was immunoSEQ multiplex PCR, while the TCRdb copy is restricted to in-frame clones and leaves out a portion. Of 75,000 to 85,000 clones in the sample, roughly 80% are singletons; the top ten hold just over 2.5%. The CDR3 runs 13 residues. CDR1 is SGHVS, CDR2 FQNEAQ, per germline. Trimming pared 1 base from V and 7 bases from J, leaving 8 bases between. TCR sequencing covered three patients who responded to pembrolizumab. The TCR was taken from an adult with mismatch repair-deficient cancer. The sample was peripheral blood, taken 12 weeks after starting pembrolizumab. The chain links TRBV7-8 to TRBJ2-4; no reliable D call. Here the CDR3 DNA reads TGTGCCAGCAGCTTAGATCTCGGGAACATTCAGTACTTC. This codes for CASSLDLGNIQYF. The whole variable domain, remainder taken from reference TRBV7-8 and TRBJ2-4, is GAGVSQSPRYKVAKRGQDVALRCDPISGHVSLFWYQQALGQGPEFLTYFQNEAQLDKSGLPSDRFFAERPEGSVSTLKIQRTQQEDSAVYLCASSLDLGNIQYFGAGTRLSVL.